The clone carrying this T cell receptor beta chain was observed at least ten times. This specimen belongs to a study of early T cells in non-severe SARS-CoV-2 infection. This CDR3 is built from 16 residues. Germline V gives CDR1 SGHRS, CDR2 YFSETQ. Trimming removed 7 bases from V and 3 bases from J; junction bases left unmatched: 13. Researchers attached unique molecular identifiers to individual cDNA molecules. TCRdb analysed the 5' RACE reads with MiXCR anew, one entry per CDR3 protein. In the table there are roughly 77,000 distinct CDR3 sequences, more than 10% of which are singletons. This receptor was identified in an adult who was a healthcare worker with PCR-confirmed SARS-CoV-2 infection or an uninfected control (not recorded which). This chain joins TRBV5-1 and TRBJ2-3, with 8 bases lining up with TRBD1. Sequenced input: whole blood. The CDR3 bases are TGCGCCAGCGCGTTCCCCGCGACAGGGGCTACAGATACGCAGTATTTT. Translated: CASAFPATGATDTQYF. Combining the CDR3 with reference TRBV5-1 and TRBJ2-3 gives the whole variable domain KAGVTQTPRYLIKTRGQQVTLSCSPISGHRSVSWYQQTPGQGLQFLFEYFSETQRNKGNFPGRFSGRQFSNSRSEMNVSTLELGDSALYLCASAFPATGATDTQYFGPGTRLTVL.